The clone carrying this TCR beta chain was recorded a few times. This sample stems from a study of T cells in Graves' hyperthyroidism and ophthalmopathy. The V end lost 3 bases, the J end lost 6 bases, and 6 bases lay between the germline ends. This CDR3 contains 12 residues. There were TCR beta CDR3 regions amplified from RNA transcripts. Primed by the HTBI set, a first-round RT-PCR was run on the TCR CDR3. MiXCR was run by TCRdb on the multiplex PCR reads, yielding one entry per CDR3 protein. The sample has fewer than 650,000 distinct CDR3 sequences, roughly 45% seen once. This sequence originates from an adult woman with Graves' disease, either hyperthyroidism or ophthalmopathy (not recorded which). The chain uses TRBV12-3 or TRBV12-4 and TRBJ1-3, with D perhaps TRBD1 (6 bases). The sequencing sample was made of peripheral blood or thyroid tissue (not recorded which). CDR3 loop: CASSLGANTIYF. The CDR3 DNA is TGTGCCAGCAGTTTGGGGGCAAACACCATATATTTT.